The T cell receptor (beta chain) under discussion was sequenced for a study of vaccination effects on CD4 cells after COVID-19. CDR1 is SGHTA and CDR2 is FQGNSA in the germline V gene. CDR3 length equals 15 residues. V was pared by 5 bases and J by 6 bases, with 19 bases between. Whole-study results and caveats: Among infection- and vaccine-induced clones, marked clonal contraction occurred late after vaccination.

ViraFEST used viral peptide pools to expand antigen-specific CD4+ T cells before sequencing. Subsequent to 10 days of culture, CD4+ T cells were isolated. Vaccination of participants consisted of two doses of either the BNT162b2 or mRNA-1273 vaccine. Each vaccine recipient was nucleocapsid antibody negative and had no prior SARS-CoV-2 infection. The culture medium for about 2 million PBMC per well included 10 IU/ml IL-2 and around 10 ug/ml peptides. Points on this clone: Antigen unknown.

The protocol was immunoSEQ multiplex PCR, while the TCRdb copy is restricted to in-frame clones and leaves out a portion. Altogether roughly 24,000 clones are present, more than 65% being singletons, with the ten largest covering 10% to 13%. The chain employs TRBV7-2 and TRBJ1-2; weak D call: TRBD1 (6 bases). The source material was CD4+ T cells from PBMCs cultured with HCoV-NL63 spike peptides, sampled after COVID-19 vaccination. This sequence originates from a human donor who received a COVID-19 vaccine. CDR3 DNA: TGTGCCAGCAGCACCTACAGGGCTATTGGCGATGGCTACACCTTC. Translating it yields CASSTYRAIGDGYTF.